This TCR beta chain originates from a study of blood T cell repertoires in COVID-19. The assay was immunoSEQ multiplex PCR, and TCRdb's table has in-frame clones only and misses some. The sample consists of tens of thousands of clones, roughly four fifths of them appearing once. The V end lost 8 bases, the J end lost 0 bases, and 10 bases lay between the germline ends. The CDR3 extends over 14 amino acids. Germline V lookup: CDR1 LGHDT, CDR2 YNNKEL (reference sequence). The source is a woman aged 80 or older with COVID-19, enrolled during active disease. The sample comprised peripheral blood. The chain recombines TRBV3-1 (or the pseudogene TRBV3-2) with TRBJ1-4, with D perhaps TRBD1 (6 bases). CDR3 in amino acids: CASSHRATNEKLFF. In DNA, the CDR3 is TGTGCCAGCTCCCACAGGGCAACTAATGAAAAACTGTTTTTT.